The rows below give T cell receptor beta chains drawn from one sample of a study of shared T cell receptors in the human thymus. Repertoires were generated with immunoSEQ multiplex PCR, while TCRdb's copy carries only in-frame clones and drops some. This sample has about 660,000 clones, with around 87% found just once. These records were also assigned to another study, of human thymus T cells.

Sequencing was performed on thymocytes. The source is a boy younger than two with a congenital heart defect. The CDR3 runs from the conserved cysteine through the conserved F or W. Fields, in order: J gene, clone size, V gene, D gene, CDR3 protein, CDR3 DNA. D genes are given only for firm matches. Some rows mark clone size as missing; the rest say once, few, many or name a class of expanded clone.

j_call: TRBJ2-1
clone_size: -
v_call: TRBV10-3
d_call: TRBD2
cdr3_aa: CAISESCQGGVNEQFF
cdr3_nt: TGTGCCATCAGTGAGTCTTGTCAGGGAGGGGTCAATGAGCAGTTCTTC

j_call: TRBJ2-1
clone_size: -
v_call: TRBV29-1
d_call: -
cdr3_aa: CSAPARGPYNEQFF
cdr3_nt: TGCAGCGCCCCAGCCAGGGGACCCTACAATGAGCAGTTCTTC

j_call: TRBJ1-5
clone_size: -
v_call: TRBV4-3
d_call: TRBD1
cdr3_aa: CASSQGAGQGNQPQHF
cdr3_nt: TGCGCCAGCAGCCAGGGGGCGGGACAGGGGAATCAGCCCCAGCATTTT

j_call: TRBJ2-2
clone_size: once
v_call: TRBV4-3
d_call: -
cdr3_aa: CASSQVARRGAHTGELFF
cdr3_nt: TGCGCCAGCAGCCAAGTCGCCCGTCGAGGCGCGCACACCGGGGAGCTGTTTTTT

j_call: TRBJ1-6
clone_size: -
v_call: TRBV6-6
d_call: TRBD1
cdr3_aa: CASSNGTGAYNSPLHF
cdr3_nt: TGTGCCAGCAGTAACGGGACAGGGGCCTATAATTCACCCCTCCACTTT

j_call: TRBJ1-5
clone_size: -
v_call: TRBV4-3
d_call: -
cdr3_aa: CASSQDWGGNQPQHF
cdr3_nt: TGCGCCAGCAGCCAAGATTGGGGGGGCAATCAGCCCCAGCATTTT

j_call: TRBJ1-1
clone_size: -
v_call: TRBV27
d_call: TRBD1
cdr3_aa: CASSIHRGKNTEAFF
cdr3_nt: TGTGCCAGCAGTATCCACAGGGGAAAGAACACTGAAGCTTTCTTT

j_call: TRBJ2-7
clone_size: -
v_call: TRBV4-1
d_call: TRBD2
cdr3_aa: CASSLTGTSGYEQYF
cdr3_nt: TGCGCCAGCAGCCTTACCGGGACTAGCGGTTACGAGCAGTACTTC

j_call: TRBJ1-1
clone_size: -
v_call: TRBV7-6
d_call: -
cdr3_aa: CASSPGLRGARAEAFF
cdr3_nt: TGTGCCAGCAGCCCAGGACTCAGGGGTGCCCGCGCTGAAGCTTTCTTT

j_call: TRBJ2-7
clone_size: -
v_call: TRBV14
d_call: TRBD2
cdr3_aa: CASSQGGAMAGELYEQYF
cdr3_nt: TGTGCCAGCAGCCAAGGAGGGGCTATGGCGGGGGAACTTTACGAGCAGTACTTC

j_call: TRBJ2-7
clone_size: once
v_call: TRBV29-1
d_call: -
cdr3_aa: CSAIHPSSYEQYF
cdr3_nt: TGCAGCGCAATCCATCCTAGCTCCTACGAGCAGTACTTC

j_call: TRBJ2-7
clone_size: -
v_call: TRBV18
d_call: TRBD1
cdr3_aa: CASSPTTGASYGQYF
cdr3_nt: TGTGCCAGCTCACCAACGACAGGGGCAAGTTACGGGCAGTACTTC

j_call: TRBJ1-1
clone_size: -
v_call: TRBV28
d_call: -
cdr3_aa: CASSIPGNRYMNTEAFF
cdr3_nt: TGTGCCAGCAGTATACCAGGGAATCGATATATGAACACTGAAGCTTTCTTT

j_call: TRBJ1-1
clone_size: -
v_call: TRBV29-1
d_call: -
cdr3_aa: CSVTINTEAFF
cdr3_nt: TGCAGCGTGACAATTAACACTGAAGCTTTCTTT

j_call: TRBJ1-5
clone_size: -
v_call: TRBV14
d_call: -
cdr3_aa: CASSHRDQPQHF
cdr3_nt: TGTGCCAGCAGCCACAGGGATCAGCCCCAGCATTTT

j_call: TRBJ2-7
clone_size: -
v_call: TRBV18
d_call: TRBD1
cdr3_aa: CASSPPSDRVKGSYEQYF
cdr3_nt: TGTGCCAGCTCACCACCGTCGGACAGGGTTAAGGGCTCCTACGAGCAGTACTTC

j_call: TRBJ2-3
clone_size: few
v_call: TRBV18
d_call: TRBD2
cdr3_aa: CASSHGTSGITDTQYF
cdr3_nt: TGTGCCAGCTCCCACGGGACTAGCGGAATCACAGATACGCAGTATTTT

j_call: TRBJ2-1
clone_size: -
v_call: TRBV11-2
d_call: -
cdr3_aa: CASSKAVQNEQFF
cdr3_nt: TGTGCCTCGTCTAAGGCAGTACAGAATGAGCAGTTCTTC

j_call: TRBJ2-3
clone_size: -
v_call: TRBV5-1
d_call: TRBD1
cdr3_aa: CASRAGTGGTDTQYF
cdr3_nt: TGCGCCAGCAGGGCCGGGACAGGGGGCACAGATACGCAGTATTTT

j_call: TRBJ2-2
clone_size: -
v_call: TRBV6-5
d_call: -
cdr3_aa: CASSPRGTGELFF
cdr3_nt: TGTGCCAGCAGTCCCCGGGGCACCGGGGAGCTGTTTTTT

j_call: TRBJ1-2
clone_size: -
v_call: TRBV19
d_call: -
cdr3_aa: CASKGGGYTF
cdr3_nt: TGTGCCTCAAAAGGGGGTGGCTACACCTTC

j_call: TRBJ2-3
clone_size: -
v_call: TRBV25-1
d_call: TRBD2
cdr3_aa: CASDISGGNTDTQYF
cdr3_nt: TGTGCCAGCGACATTAGCGGGGGGAACACAGATACGCAGTATTTT

j_call: TRBJ2-7
clone_size: -
v_call: TRBV4-3
d_call: -
cdr3_aa: CASSQDRSYEQYF
cdr3_nt: TGCGCCAGCAGCCAAGATCGGTCCTACGAGCAGTACTTC

j_call: TRBJ2-1
clone_size: -
v_call: TRBV9
d_call: TRBD1
cdr3_aa: CASSVASGGPGGTNEQFF
cdr3_nt: TGTGCCAGCAGCGTAGCGTCAGGGGGCCCCGGGGGAACTAATGAGCAGTTCTTC

j_call: TRBJ2-7
clone_size: -
v_call: TRBV7-2
d_call: TRBD1
cdr3_aa: CASRDVQGAQEQYF
cdr3_nt: TGTGCCAGCAGGGATGTGCAGGGGGCACAAGAGCAGTACTTC

j_call: TRBJ1-2
clone_size: -
v_call: TRBV4-2
d_call: -
cdr3_aa: CASSQDAKQDYGYTF
cdr3_nt: TGTGCCAGCAGCCAAGATGCCAAGCAAGACTATGGCTACACCTTC

j_call: TRBJ2-7
clone_size: -
v_call: TRBV5-4
d_call: TRBD1
cdr3_aa: CASSPSGGDRGYEQYF
cdr3_nt: TGTGCCAGCAGCCCAAGTGGGGGTGACAGGGGATACGAGCAGTACTTC

j_call: TRBJ1-3
clone_size: few
v_call: TRBV6-6
d_call: -
cdr3_aa: CASSSSGNSGNTIYF
cdr3_nt: TGTGCCAGCAGTTCATCGGGGAATTCCGGAAACACCATATATTTT

j_call: TRBJ2-7
clone_size: few
v_call: TRBV28
d_call: -
cdr3_aa: CASSLEPPRTQGYSYEQYF
cdr3_nt: TGTGCCAGCAGTTTAGAGCCCCCCCGGACTCAAGGATACTCCTACGAGCAGTACTTC

j_call: TRBJ1-1
clone_size: -
v_call: TRBV5-6
d_call: TRBD1
cdr3_aa: CASSVTGEGTEAFF
cdr3_nt: TGTGCCAGCAGCGTGACAGGGGAGGGCACTGAAGCTTTCTTT

j_call: TRBJ2-7
clone_size: -
v_call: TRBV10-2
d_call: TRBD1
cdr3_aa: CASSESGQGPYEQYF
cdr3_nt: TGCGCCAGCAGTGAATCCGGACAGGGGCCCTACGAGCAGTACTTC

j_call: TRBJ1-6
clone_size: -
v_call: TRBV28
d_call: -
cdr3_aa: CASRRPLTNSPLHF
cdr3_nt: TGTGCCAGCAGACGGCCGCTGACTAATTCCCCCCTCCACTTT

j_call: TRBJ1-2
clone_size: -
v_call: TRBV5-1
d_call: TRBD1
cdr3_aa: CASHARQGGYGYTF
cdr3_nt: TGCGCCAGTCATGCTAGACAGGGTGGCTATGGCTACACCTTC

j_call: TRBJ2-1
clone_size: -
v_call: TRBV6-5
d_call: -
cdr3_aa: CASSYSIPDRYNEQFF
cdr3_nt: TGTGCCAGCAGTTACTCGATACCGGACAGATACAATGAGCAGTTCTTC

j_call: TRBJ2-3
clone_size: -
v_call: TRBV12-2
d_call: -
cdr3_aa: CASRLYPLGSGRAQDTQYF
cdr3_nt: TGTGCAAGTCGCTTATATCCCCTCGGTAGCGGGAGGGCCCAAGATACGCAGTATTTT

j_call: TRBJ2-7
clone_size: -
v_call: TRBV7-2
d_call: TRBD1
cdr3_aa: CASSSSVRGREQYF
cdr3_nt: TGTGCCAGCAGCTCCTCGGTGAGGGGGCGAGAGCAGTACTTC

j_call: TRBJ2-3
clone_size: -
v_call: TRBV4-3
d_call: TRBD2
cdr3_aa: CASSQDLLRSGGPPDTQYF
cdr3_nt: TGCGCCAGCAGCCAAGATCTCCTAAGGAGCGGGGGGCCGCCAGATACGCAGTATTTT

j_call: TRBJ2-7
clone_size: -
v_call: TRBV15
d_call: TRBD2
cdr3_aa: CATSSLAGGPINEQYF
cdr3_nt: TGTGCCACCAGCAGTTTAGCGGGAGGGCCGATTAACGAGCAGTACTTC

j_call: TRBJ1-2
clone_size: -
v_call: TRBV6-4
d_call: -
cdr3_aa: CASSDSGYGYTF
cdr3_nt: TGTGCCAGCAGTGACAGCGGGTACGGCTACACCTTC

j_call: TRBJ1-6
clone_size: -
v_call: TRBV6-6
d_call: -
cdr3_aa: CATHTYRLHFDSPLHF
cdr3_nt: TGTGCCACCCACACCTACAGGCTTCATTTTGATTCACCCCTCCACTTT

j_call: TRBJ1-1
clone_size: -
v_call: TRBV5-1
d_call: -
cdr3_aa: CASSLHRVGTEAFF
cdr3_nt: TGCGCCAGCAGCTTGCACAGGGTTGGCACTGAAGCTTTCTTT

j_call: TRBJ2-7
clone_size: -
v_call: TRBV5-6
d_call: -
cdr3_aa: CASSLRNLLREQYF
cdr3_nt: TGTGCCAGCAGCTTACGGAATCTTCTGAGGGAGCAGTACTTC

j_call: TRBJ1-1
clone_size: -
v_call: TRBV5-4
d_call: -
cdr3_aa: CASSSNKEDRLNTEAFF
cdr3_nt: TGTGCCAGCAGCTCGAATAAAGAGGACAGATTGAACACTGAAGCTTTCTTT

j_call: TRBJ2-1
clone_size: -
v_call: TRBV18
d_call: -
cdr3_aa: CASSPQGDEQFF
cdr3_nt: TGTGCCAGCTCACCCCAGGGCGATGAGCAGTTCTTC

j_call: TRBJ2-1
clone_size: -
v_call: TRBV28
d_call: TRBD2
cdr3_aa: CAIQSERASGPYMRFF
cdr3_nt: TGTGCCATCCAATCCGAGCGGGCTAGCGGACCCTACATGCGGTTCTTC

j_call: TRBJ2-7
clone_size: once
v_call: TRBV7-2
d_call: -
cdr3_aa: CARQGNLYEQYF
cdr3_nt: TGTGCCAGACAGGGTAACTTATACGAGCAGTACTTC

j_call: TRBJ1-1
clone_size: -
v_call: TRBV6-6
d_call: -
cdr3_aa: CASSTSSNPMNTEAFF
cdr3_nt: TGTGCCAGCAGTACTTCCTCGAACCCAATGAACACTGAAGCTTTCTTT

j_call: TRBJ1-1
clone_size: -
v_call: TRBV28
d_call: -
cdr3_aa: CASSFRSGWRIALNTEAFF
cdr3_nt: TGTGCCAGCAGTTTTAGATCAGGGTGGAGAATCGCCCTGAACACTGAAGCTTTCTTT

j_call: TRBJ2-7
clone_size: -
v_call: TRBV7-9
d_call: -
cdr3_aa: CASSLAAGHLEQYF
cdr3_nt: TGTGCCAGCAGCTTAGCCGCAGGGCACCTGGAGCAGTACTTC

j_call: TRBJ2-7
clone_size: -
v_call: TRBV6-1
d_call: TRBD2
cdr3_aa: CASRPEVAGFEQYF
cdr3_nt: TGTGCCAGCAGGCCGGAGGTAGCGGGGTTCGAGCAGTACTTC

j_call: TRBJ2-1
clone_size: -
v_call: TRBV9
d_call: TRBD1
cdr3_aa: CASSVDLGQGNNEQFF
cdr3_nt: TGTGCCAGCAGCGTAGATTTGGGACAGGGAAACAATGAGCAGTTCTTC

j_call: TRBJ2-3
clone_size: -
v_call: TRBV4-3
d_call: -
cdr3_aa: CASSQGGRDTQYF
cdr3_nt: TGCGCCAGCAGCCAAGGGGGCCGGGATACGCAGTATTTT

j_call: TRBJ1-4
clone_size: -
v_call: TRBV5-1
d_call: -
cdr3_aa: CASSLGRGAGEKLFF
cdr3_nt: TGCGCCAGCAGCTTGGGCCGGGGGGCGGGTGAAAAACTGTTTTTT

j_call: TRBJ1-4
clone_size: -
v_call: TRBV6-5
d_call: TRBD1
cdr3_aa: CASSSREGQGRQLFF
cdr3_nt: TGTGCCAGCAGTTCCAGAGAGGGACAGGGGCGGCAACTGTTTTTT

j_call: TRBJ1-1
clone_size: -
v_call: TRBV9
d_call: TRBD1
cdr3_aa: CASTPLGGMNTEAFF
cdr3_nt: TGTGCCAGCACCCCGTTAGGGGGCATGAACACTGAAGCTTTCTTT

j_call: TRBJ2-1
clone_size: once
v_call: TRBV4-3
d_call: -
cdr3_aa: CASSQGSTVNNEQFF
cdr3_nt: TGCGCCAGCAGCCAAGGTTCGACAGTTAACAATGAGCAGTTCTTC

j_call: TRBJ1-4
clone_size: -
v_call: TRBV5-1
d_call: -
cdr3_aa: CASSADTATNEKLFF
cdr3_nt: TGCGCCAGCAGCGCCGACACAGCAACTAATGAAAAACTGTTTTTT

j_call: TRBJ1-1
clone_size: few
v_call: TRBV27
d_call: -
cdr3_aa: CASSRGVQGMNTEAFF
cdr3_nt: TGTGCCAGCAGTCGGGGGGTTCAGGGGATGAACACTGAAGCTTTCTTT

j_call: TRBJ2-4
clone_size: -
v_call: TRBV27
d_call: -
cdr3_aa: CASSLSHRSAKNIQYF
cdr3_nt: TGTGCCAGCAGTTTATCGCACAGGTCGGCCAAAAACATTCAGTACTTC